Shown below are 7 T cell receptor beta chains from a single sample sequenced in a study of breast tumors, draining lymph nodes, adjacent tissues. The lymph nodes were axillary draining lymph nodes from breast cancer patients. TCRdb reprocessed the multiplex PCR reads with MiXCR, giving one entry per CDR3 protein. The sample has around 120,000 distinct CDR3 sequences, around 20% seen once; the top ten hold less than 4.5%. Sequences were obtained from axillary lymph node tissue. The receptors originated from a female donor with breast cancer. Some clones in this sample may be carry-over from other donors' samples.

With respect to this clonotype: This could be a read error, since a much larger clone is one nucleotide away. The chain is built from TRBV5-1 and TRBJ2-2; TRBD2 is a possible D gene (5 bases). Germline V gives CDR1 SGHRS, CDR2 YFSETQ. This CDR3 has 11 residues. Written as DNA, the CDR3 is TGCGCCAGCAAAAATACCGGGGAGCCGTTTTTT. Protein: CASKNTGEPFF.

This clonotype was picked up a small number of times. This chain links TRBV20-1 with TRBJ1-4; D is uncertain. The V gene's germline CDR1 is DFQATT and CDR2 SNEGSKA (reference sequence). With 4 bases removed from V and 5 bases from J, the gap between germline ends came to 11 bases. The CDR3 is 13 residues long. CDR3 protein: CSATRHPNEKLFF. CDR3 DNA sequence: TGCAGTGCTACTCGGCACCCGAATGAAAAACTGTTTTTT.

This clonotype was found many times. The rearrangement uses TRBV28 and TRBJ2-7; D is perhaps TRBD1 or TRBD2 (7 bases each). V was pared by 5 bases and J by 7 bases, with 27 bases between. The CDR3 spans 17 residues. Germline CDR1 reads MDHEN; CDR2 reads SYDVKM. For the CDR3, the DNA is TGTGCCAGCAGTGTCACAGGGGCGGGAGCTAGACCAGGGGAGCAGTACTTC. It codes for CASSVTGAGARPGEQYF.

The chain couples TRBV18 to TRBJ1-6, with TRBD1 identical over 9 bases. After removal of 6 bases from V and 9 bases from J, the junction contained 12 bases not matched to a gene. The CDR3 length is 16 residues. Germline V gene sequence: CDR1 KGHSH, CDR2 LQKENI. CDR3 region: CASSPIPGQGISPLHF. DNA of the CDR3: TGTGCCAGCTCGCCAATCCCGGGACAGGGCATTTCACCCCTCCACTTT.

V usage is TRBV6-1 and J usage is TRBJ1-4; the D gene is possibly TRBD1 (5 bases). The CDR3 is 15 residues long. Trimming stripped 4 bases from V and 6 bases from J, with 15 bases between. The germline V gene has CDR1 MNHNS and CDR2 SASEGT. This CDR3 is CASSALGVFDEKLFF. For the CDR3, the DNA is TGTGCCAGCAGTGCTCTGGGGGTATTCGATGAAAAACTGTTTTTT.

The V call is TRBV20-1, the J call TRBJ1-2, with 8 positions matching TRBD1. The CDR3 has 15 residues. Per germline, CDR1 DFQATT and CDR2 SNEGSKA (reference sequence). The V gene end was trimmed by 7 bases and the J gene end by 7 bases; junction bases not matched to a gene: 17. The CDR3 DNA reads as TGCAGTGTTTGGTTAAGGACAGGGCGGGTGGGTGGCTACACCTTC. It encodes CSVWLRTGRVGGYTF.

A word on this clonotype: A read error is possible here, since a much larger clone lies one base away. This chain joins TRBV7-3 and TRBJ2-2; D unclear. The V end was cut by 0 bases, the J end by 4 bases, with 9 bases between. Per the germline V gene, CDR1 is SGHTA and CDR2 is FQGTGA. The CDR3 contains 15 residues. The CDR3 nucleotides are TGTGCCAGCAGCTTAACGTTCGGCCCCACCGGGGAGCTGTTTTTT. Translated, it gives CASSLTFGPTGELFF.